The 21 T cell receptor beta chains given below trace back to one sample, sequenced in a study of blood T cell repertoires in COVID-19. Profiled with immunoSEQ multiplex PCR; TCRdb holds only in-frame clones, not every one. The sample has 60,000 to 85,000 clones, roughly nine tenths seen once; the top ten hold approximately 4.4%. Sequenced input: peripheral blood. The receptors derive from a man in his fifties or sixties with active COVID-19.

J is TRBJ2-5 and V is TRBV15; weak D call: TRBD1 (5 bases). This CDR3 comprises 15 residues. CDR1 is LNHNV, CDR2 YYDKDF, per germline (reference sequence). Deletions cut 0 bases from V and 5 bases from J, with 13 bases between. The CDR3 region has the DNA TGTGCCACCAGCAGAGATCCGTTGGGGCTTGAGACCCAGTACTTC. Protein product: CATSRDPLGLETQYF.

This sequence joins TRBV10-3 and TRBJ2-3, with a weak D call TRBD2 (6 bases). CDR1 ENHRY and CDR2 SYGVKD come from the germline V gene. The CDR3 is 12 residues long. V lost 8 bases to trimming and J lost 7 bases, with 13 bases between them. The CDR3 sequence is CAIGGVTNTQYF. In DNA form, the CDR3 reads TGTGCCATCGGCGGGGTCACGAATACGCAGTATTTT.

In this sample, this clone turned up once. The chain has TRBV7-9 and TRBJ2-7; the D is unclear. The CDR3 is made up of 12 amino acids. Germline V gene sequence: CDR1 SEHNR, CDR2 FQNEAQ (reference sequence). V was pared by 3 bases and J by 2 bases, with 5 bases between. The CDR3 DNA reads TGTGCCAGCAGCTTCATCCCCTACGAGCAGTACTTC. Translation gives CASSFIPYEQYF.

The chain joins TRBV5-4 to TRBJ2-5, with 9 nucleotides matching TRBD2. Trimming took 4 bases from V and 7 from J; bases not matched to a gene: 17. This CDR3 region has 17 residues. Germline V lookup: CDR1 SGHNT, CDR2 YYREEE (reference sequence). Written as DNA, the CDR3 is TGTGCCAGCAGCCCAACGCTATTAGCGGGGGCCACCCGGACCCAGTACTTC. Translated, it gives CASSPTLLAGATRTQYF.

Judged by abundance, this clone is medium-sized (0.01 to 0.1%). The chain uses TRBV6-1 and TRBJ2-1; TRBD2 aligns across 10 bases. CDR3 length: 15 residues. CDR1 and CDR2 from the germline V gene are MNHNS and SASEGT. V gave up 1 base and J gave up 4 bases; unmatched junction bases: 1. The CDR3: CASSEEAGGYNEQFF. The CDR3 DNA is TGTGCCAGCAGTGAAGAAGCGGGAGGGTACAATGAGCAGTTCTTC.

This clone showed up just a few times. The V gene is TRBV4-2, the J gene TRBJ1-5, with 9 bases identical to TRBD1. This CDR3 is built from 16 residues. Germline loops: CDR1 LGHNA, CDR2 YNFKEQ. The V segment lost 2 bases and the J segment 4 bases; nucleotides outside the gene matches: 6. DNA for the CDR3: TGTGCCAGCAGCCAACCCGACAGGGGGGCAAATCAGCCCCAGCATTTT. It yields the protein CASSQPDRGANQPQHF.

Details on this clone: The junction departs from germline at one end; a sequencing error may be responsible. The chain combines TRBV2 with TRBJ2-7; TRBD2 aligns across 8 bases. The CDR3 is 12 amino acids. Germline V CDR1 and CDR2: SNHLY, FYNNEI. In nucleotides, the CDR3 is TGTGCCAGCAGTGAAGCGGGACTAGGCGGACACTTC. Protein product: CASSEAGLGGHF.

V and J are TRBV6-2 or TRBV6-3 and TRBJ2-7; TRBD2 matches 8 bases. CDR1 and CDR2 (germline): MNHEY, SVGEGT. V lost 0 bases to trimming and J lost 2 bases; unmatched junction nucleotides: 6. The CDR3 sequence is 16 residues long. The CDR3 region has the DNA TGTGCCAGCAGTTACTCGGAGCGGGGGCGAACCTACGAGCAGTACTTC. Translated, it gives CASSYSERGRTYEQYF.

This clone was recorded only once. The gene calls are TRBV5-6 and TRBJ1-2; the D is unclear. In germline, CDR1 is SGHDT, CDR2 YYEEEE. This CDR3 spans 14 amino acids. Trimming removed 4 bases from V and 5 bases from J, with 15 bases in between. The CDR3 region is CASSAAGLNYGYTF. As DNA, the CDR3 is TGTGCCAGCAGCGCCGCCGGGTTAAATTATGGCTACACCTTC.

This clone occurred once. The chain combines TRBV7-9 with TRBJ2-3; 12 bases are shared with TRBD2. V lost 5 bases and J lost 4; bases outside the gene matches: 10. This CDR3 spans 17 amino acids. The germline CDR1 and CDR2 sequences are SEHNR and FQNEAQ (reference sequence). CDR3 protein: CASSPLAGGRGADTQYF. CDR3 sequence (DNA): TGTGCCAGCAGCCCGCTAGCGGGGGGGCGCGGGGCAGATACGCAGTATTTT.

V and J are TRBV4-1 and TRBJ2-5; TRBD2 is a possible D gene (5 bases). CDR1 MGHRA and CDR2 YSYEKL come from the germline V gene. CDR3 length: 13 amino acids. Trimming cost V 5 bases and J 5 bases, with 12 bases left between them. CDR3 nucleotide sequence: TGCGCCAGCAGCTTAACTAGTGACGAGACCCAGTACTTC. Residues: CASSLTSDETQYF.

As DNA, the CDR3 is TGTGCCAGCAGCTTGGGGACACGACCCTCCTACGAGCAGTACTTC. Its protein is CASSLGTRPSYEQYF. The chain links TRBV5-6 to TRBJ2-7, with D possibly being TRBD1 (5 bases). Germline V gene lookup returns CDR1 SGHDT and CDR2 YYEEEE. The ends were cut back, 0 bases at V and 0 bases at J, with 10 bases in the middle. There are 15 residues in the CDR3.

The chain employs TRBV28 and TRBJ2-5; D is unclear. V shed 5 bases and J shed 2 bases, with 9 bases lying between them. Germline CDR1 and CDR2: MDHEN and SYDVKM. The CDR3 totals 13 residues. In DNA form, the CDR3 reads TGTGCCAGCAGTCGCGAACGGCAAGAGACCCAGTACTTC. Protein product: CASSRERQETQYF.

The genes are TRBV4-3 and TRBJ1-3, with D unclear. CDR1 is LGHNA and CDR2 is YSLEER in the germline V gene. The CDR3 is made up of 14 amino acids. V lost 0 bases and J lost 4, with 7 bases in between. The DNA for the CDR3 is TGCGCCAGCAGCCAAGACAGTTCAGGAAACACCATATATTTT. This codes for CASSQDSSGNTIYF.

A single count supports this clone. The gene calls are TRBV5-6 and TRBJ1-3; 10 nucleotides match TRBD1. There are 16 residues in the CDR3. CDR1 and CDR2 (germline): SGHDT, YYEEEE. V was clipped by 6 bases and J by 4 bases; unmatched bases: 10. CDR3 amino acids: CASTYTGTGVGNTIYF. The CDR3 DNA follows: TGTGCCAGCACCTACACCGGGACAGGGGTAGGAAACACCATATATTTT.

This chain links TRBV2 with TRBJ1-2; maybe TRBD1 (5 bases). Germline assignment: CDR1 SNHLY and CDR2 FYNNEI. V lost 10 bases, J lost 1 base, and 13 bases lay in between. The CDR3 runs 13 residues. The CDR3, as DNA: TGTGCCACCATCCCCGACAGTAACTATGGCTACACCTTC. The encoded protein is CATIPDSNYGYTF.

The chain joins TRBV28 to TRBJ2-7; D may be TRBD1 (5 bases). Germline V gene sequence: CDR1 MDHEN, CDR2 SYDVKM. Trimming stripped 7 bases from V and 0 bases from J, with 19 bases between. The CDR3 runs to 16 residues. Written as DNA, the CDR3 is TGTGCCAGCACCCATAGGGGCTACCTCTACTCCTACGAGCAGTACTTC. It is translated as CASTHRGYLYSYEQYF.

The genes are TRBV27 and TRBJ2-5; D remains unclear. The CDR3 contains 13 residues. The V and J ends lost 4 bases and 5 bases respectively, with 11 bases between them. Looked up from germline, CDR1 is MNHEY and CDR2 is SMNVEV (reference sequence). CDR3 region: CASSSRLWETQYF. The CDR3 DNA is TGTGCCAGCAGTTCACGGTTGTGGGAGACCCAGTACTTC.

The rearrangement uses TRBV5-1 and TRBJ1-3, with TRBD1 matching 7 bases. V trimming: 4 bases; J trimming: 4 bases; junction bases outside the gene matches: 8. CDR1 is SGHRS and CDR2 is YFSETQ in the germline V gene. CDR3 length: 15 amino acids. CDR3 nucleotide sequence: TGCGCCAGCAGCCTCCGACAGGGCGAGGGAAACACCATATATTTT. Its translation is CASSLRQGEGNTIYF.

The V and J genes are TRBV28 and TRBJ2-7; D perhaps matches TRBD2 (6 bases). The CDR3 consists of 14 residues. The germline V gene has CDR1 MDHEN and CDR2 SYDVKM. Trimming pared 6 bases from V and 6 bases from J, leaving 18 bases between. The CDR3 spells CASSPLGLAFEQYF. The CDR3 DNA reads TGTGCCAGCAGCCCTCTTGGGCTAGCGTTCGAGCAGTACTTC.

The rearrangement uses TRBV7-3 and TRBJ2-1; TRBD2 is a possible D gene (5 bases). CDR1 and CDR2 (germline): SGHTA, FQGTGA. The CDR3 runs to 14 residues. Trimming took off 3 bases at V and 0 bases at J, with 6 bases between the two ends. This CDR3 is CASSFRGSYNEQFF. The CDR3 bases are TGTGCCAGCAGCTTCCGGGGCTCCTACAATGAGCAGTTCTTC.